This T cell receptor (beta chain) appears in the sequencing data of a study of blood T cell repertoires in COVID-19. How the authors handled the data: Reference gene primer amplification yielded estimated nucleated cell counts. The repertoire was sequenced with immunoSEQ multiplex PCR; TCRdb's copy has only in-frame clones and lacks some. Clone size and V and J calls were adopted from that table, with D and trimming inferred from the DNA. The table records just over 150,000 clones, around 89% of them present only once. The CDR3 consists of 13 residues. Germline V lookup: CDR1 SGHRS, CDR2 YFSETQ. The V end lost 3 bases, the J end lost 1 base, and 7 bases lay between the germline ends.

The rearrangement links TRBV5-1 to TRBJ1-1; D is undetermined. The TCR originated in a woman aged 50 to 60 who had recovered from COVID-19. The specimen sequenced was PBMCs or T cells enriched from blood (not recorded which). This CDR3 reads CASSWRGNTEAFF. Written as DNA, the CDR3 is TGCGCCAGCAGCTGGCGGGGGAACACTGAAGCTTTCTTT. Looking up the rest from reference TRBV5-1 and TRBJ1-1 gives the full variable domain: KAGVTQTPRYLIKTRGQQVTLSCSPISGHRSVSWYQQTPGQGLQFLFEYFSETQRNKGNFPGRFSGRQFSNSRSEMNVSTLELGDSALYLCASSWRGNTEAFFGQGTRLTVV.